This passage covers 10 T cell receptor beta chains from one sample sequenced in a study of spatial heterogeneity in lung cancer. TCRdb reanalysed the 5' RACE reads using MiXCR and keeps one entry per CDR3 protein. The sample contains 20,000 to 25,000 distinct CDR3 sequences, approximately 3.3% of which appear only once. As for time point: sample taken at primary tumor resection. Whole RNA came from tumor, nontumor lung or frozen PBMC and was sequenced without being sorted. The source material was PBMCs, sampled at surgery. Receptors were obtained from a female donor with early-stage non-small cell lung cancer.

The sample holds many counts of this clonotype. CDR3: CASSQSCDGIDFHEQFF. CDR3 bases: TGCGCCAGCAGTCAATCCTGTGACGGGATAGACTTCCATGAGCAGTTCTTC. This chain joins TRBV23-1 and TRBJ2-1; D is possibly TRBD2 (5 bases). Being an ORF, TRBV23-1 has a function that is uncertain. V was shortened by 0 bases and J by 8 bases, with 20 bases between the two germline ends. The CDR3 loop spans 17 amino acids.

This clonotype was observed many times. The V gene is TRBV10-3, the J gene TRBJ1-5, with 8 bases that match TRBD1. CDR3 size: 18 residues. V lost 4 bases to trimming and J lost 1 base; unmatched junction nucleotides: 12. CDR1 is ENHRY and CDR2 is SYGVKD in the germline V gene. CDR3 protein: CAISVVQGGRSSNQPQHF. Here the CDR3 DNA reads TGTGCCATCAGTGTGGTACAGGGGGGGAGATCGAGCAATCAGCCCCAGCATTTT.

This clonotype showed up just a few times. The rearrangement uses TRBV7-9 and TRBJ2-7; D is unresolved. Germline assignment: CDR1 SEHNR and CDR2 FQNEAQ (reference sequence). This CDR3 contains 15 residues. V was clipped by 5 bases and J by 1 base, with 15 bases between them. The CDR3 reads CASSPTKGNSYEQYF. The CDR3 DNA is TGTGCCAGCAGCCCCACGAAAGGGAATTCCTACGAGCAGTACTTC. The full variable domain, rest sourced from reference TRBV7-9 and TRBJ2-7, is DTGVSQNPRHKITKRGQNVTFRCDPISEHNRLYWYRQTLGQGPEFLTYFQNEAQLEKSRLLSDRFSAERPKGSFSTLEIQRTEQGDSAMYLCASSPTKGNSYEQYFGPGTRLTVT.

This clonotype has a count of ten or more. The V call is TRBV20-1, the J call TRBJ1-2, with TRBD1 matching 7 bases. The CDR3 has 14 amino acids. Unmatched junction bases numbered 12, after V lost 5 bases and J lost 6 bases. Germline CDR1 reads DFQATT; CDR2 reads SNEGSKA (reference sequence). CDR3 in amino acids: CSAHFNRGLDGYTF. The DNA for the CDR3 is TGCAGTGCTCACTTCAACAGGGGTTTGGATGGCTACACCTTC.

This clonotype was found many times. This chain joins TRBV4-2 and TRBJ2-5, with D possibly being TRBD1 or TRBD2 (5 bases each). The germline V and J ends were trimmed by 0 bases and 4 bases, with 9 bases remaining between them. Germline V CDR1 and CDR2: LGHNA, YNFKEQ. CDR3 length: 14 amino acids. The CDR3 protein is CASSQDRAGETQYF. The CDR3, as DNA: TGTGCCAGCAGCCAAGACAGGGCGGGAGAGACCCAGTACTTC.

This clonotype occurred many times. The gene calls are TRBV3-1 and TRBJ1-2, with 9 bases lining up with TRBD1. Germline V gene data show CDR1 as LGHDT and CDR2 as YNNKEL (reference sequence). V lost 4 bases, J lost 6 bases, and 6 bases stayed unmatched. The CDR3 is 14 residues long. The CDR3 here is CASSRETGGNGYTF. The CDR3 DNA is TGTGCCAGCAGCCGCGAGACAGGGGGAAATGGCTACACCTTC.

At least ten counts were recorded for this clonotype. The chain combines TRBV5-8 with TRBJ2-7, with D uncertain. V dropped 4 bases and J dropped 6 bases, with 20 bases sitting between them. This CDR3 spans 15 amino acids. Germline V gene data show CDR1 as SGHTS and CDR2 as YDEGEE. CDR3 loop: CASSPPYLISSEQYF. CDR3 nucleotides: TGTGCCAGCAGCCCCCCCTATCTTATTTCTTCCGAGCAGTACTTC. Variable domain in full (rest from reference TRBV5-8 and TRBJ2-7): EAGVTQSPTHLIKTRGQQATLRCSPISGHTSVYWYQQALGLGLQFLLWYDEGEERNRGNFPPRFSGRQFPNYSSELNVNALELEDSALYLCASSPPYLISSEQYFGPGTRLTVT.

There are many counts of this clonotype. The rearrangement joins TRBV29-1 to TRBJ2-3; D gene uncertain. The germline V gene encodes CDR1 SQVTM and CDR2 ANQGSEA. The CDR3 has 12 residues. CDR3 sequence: CSDDGATDTQYF. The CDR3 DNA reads TGCAGTGACGACGGAGCCACAGATACGCAGTATTTT.

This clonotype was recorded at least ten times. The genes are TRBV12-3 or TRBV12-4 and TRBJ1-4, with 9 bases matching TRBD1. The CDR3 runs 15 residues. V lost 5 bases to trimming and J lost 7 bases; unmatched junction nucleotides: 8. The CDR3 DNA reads TGTGCCAGCAGTCGACCGGGACAGGGTGTTGAAAAACTGTTTTTT. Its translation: CASSRPGQGVEKLFF.

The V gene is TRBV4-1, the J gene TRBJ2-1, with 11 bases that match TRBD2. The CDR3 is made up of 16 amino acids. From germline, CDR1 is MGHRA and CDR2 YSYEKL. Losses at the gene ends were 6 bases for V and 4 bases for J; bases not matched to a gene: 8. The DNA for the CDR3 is TGCGCCAGCAGTTACCGGACTAGCGGGTTTTACAATGAGCAGTTCTTC. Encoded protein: CASSYRTSGFYNEQFF.